The entry below describes one T cell receptor (beta chain). Its specificity is not known. The same CDR3 also results from other DNA sequences found in this sample. Each subset's genomic DNA was shared equally among a number of immunoSEQ plates. The data were produced by immunoSEQ multiplex PCR, yet TCRdb's version contains in-frame clones alone and is incomplete. Of approximately 2.5 million clones in the sample, over 85% were seen once. This entry comes from a study of shared clonotypes between healthy human individuals. Overall study context: The composition of the donors was a couple of women and a few men aged 18 to 49.

Broader study findings: Of the naive CD4 clonotypes, about 5% were shared across several donors.

Input material: naive CD4+ T cells from PBMCs. Subset in this sample: CD45RA+ positively selected. This TCR was sampled from a man younger than 35 in good health. Some clones in this sample may be carry-over from other donors' samples.

CDR3 in amino acids: CASSGDRAGNTIYF. CDR3 DNA: TGTGCCAGTAGCGGAGACAGGGCTGGAAACACCATATATTTT. The chain uses TRBV19 and TRBJ1-3, with 7 bases that match TRBD1. The CDR3 runs to 14 residues. The germline CDR1 and CDR2 sequences are LNHDA and SQIVND (reference sequence). Trimming cost V 6 bases and J 2 bases; bases outside gene matches: 4. The whole variable domain, filled in from reference TRBV19 and TRBJ1-3, reads DGGITQSPKYLFRKEGQNVTLSCEQNLNHDAMYWYRQDPGQGLRLIYYSQIVNDFQKGDIAEGYSVSREKKESFPLTVTSAQKNPTAFYLCASSGDRAGNTIYFGEGSWLTVV.